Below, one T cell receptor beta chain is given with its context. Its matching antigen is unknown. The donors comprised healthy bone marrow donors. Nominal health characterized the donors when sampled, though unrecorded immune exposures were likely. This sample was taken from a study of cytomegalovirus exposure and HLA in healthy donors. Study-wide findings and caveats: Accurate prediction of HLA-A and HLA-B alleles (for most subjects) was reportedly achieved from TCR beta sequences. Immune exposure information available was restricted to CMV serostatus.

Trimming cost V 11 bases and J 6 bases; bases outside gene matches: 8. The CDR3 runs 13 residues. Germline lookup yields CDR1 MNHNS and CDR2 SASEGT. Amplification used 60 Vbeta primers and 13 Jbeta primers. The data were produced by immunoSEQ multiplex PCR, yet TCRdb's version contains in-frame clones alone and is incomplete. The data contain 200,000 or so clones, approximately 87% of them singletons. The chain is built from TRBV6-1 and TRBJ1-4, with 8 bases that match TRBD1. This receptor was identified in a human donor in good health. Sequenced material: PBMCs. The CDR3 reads CACMDRAYEKLFF. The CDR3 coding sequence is TGTGCCTGCATGGACAGGGCCTATGAAAAACTGTTTTTT.